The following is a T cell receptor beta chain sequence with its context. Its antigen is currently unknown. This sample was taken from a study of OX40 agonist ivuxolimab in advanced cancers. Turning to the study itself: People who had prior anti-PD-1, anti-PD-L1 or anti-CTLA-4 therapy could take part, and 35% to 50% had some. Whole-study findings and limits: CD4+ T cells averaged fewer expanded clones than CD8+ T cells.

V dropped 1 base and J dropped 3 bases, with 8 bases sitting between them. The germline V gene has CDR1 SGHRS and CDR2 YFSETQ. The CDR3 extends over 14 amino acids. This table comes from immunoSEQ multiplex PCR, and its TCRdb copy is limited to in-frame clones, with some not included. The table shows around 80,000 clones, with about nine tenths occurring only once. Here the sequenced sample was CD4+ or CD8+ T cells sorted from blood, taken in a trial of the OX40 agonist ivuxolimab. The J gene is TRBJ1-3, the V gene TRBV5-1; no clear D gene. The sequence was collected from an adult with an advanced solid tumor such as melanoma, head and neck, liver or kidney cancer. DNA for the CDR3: TGCGCCAGCAGCTTGACAGTGGGTGGAAACACCATATATTTT. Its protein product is CASSLTVGGNTIYF.